A single TCR beta chain is shown here with its context. V lost 7 bases and J lost 6, with 15 bases in between. The CDR3 covers 14 residues. Germline V gene sequence: CDR1 SNHLY, CDR2 FYNNEI. This entry comes from a study of blood T cell repertoires in COVID-19. Sequencing used immunoSEQ multiplex PCR; TCRdb keeps in-frame clones, though not all of them. The sample lists 240,000 or so clones; under 85% were seen once. This TCR was recovered from a young man who had recovered from COVID-19. Material for sequencing was peripheral blood. J is TRBJ1-4 and V is TRBV2, with a possible D match to TRBD1 (5 bases). In DNA form, the CDR3 reads TGTGCCAGCATAGTGGGCAGGGTAGATGAAAAACTGTTTTTT. Its translation is CASIVGRVDEKLFF.